This entry describes one TCR beta chain. The clone's antigen remains unknown. No much larger clonotype is one base removed from it; base qualities were not supplied. This record belongs to a study of T cell responses to AZD1222 COVID-19 vaccine (dated by TCRdb to 2020 to 2023). A note on the overall study: AZD1222 recipients whose second dose came at about 4 weeks and those whose second dose came at about 12 weeks were combined into one group, since spike-specific TCR depth and breadth did not differ between the two schedules. TCR sequencing covered more than 230 trial participants: 207 given two doses of AZD1222 and approximately 26 given two doses of MenACWY control vaccine. Trial participants were enrolled by age into 18-55, 56-69 and 70-plus year subgroups, with approximately 160, 26 and 62 TCR-sequenced participants respectively.

The CDR3 regions of human TCRbeta chains were analyzed by immunosequencing. The original pipeline was this. TCRs in the repertoires were matched against a reference library of SARS-CoV-2-specific TCRs that had been generated with the MIRA antigen-specificity platform. Breadth was defined as the fraction of unique TCRs that were SARS-CoV-2-associated. Depth was defined as the fraction of total T cells that were SARS-CoV-2-associated. Using the MIRA data, each spike-specific TCR was assigned both to the spike region to which the TCR was reactive and to a CD4 or CD8 class. Log10-transformed breadth and depth values were compared by one-way ANOVA with Sidak's multiple comparisons tests. In its TCRdb copy, this immuneACCESS table keeps in-frame sequences only and misses some clones. Where compared with another copy, unresolved V genes explain less than half of these, and the others have no known cause. V and J calls and clone size are given by that table; D and trimming were obtained from the DNA. In all, the sample holds around 78,000 clones, and 90% of those were seen once. Roughly 4.2% of the sample is in the top ten clones.

This sample's time point label indicates: baseline before first vaccination. Vaccinee samples were obtained from the UK trials COV001 and COV002, which included a single-blind randomized controlled phase 2/3 trial of AZD1222 (ChAdOx1 nCoV-19) in healthy adults. For TCRbeta chain sequencing, PBMC samples from trial participants were taken at day 0 and at day 28 after the second dose. The germline V gene encodes CDR1 SGHAT and CDR2 FQNNGV. From cysteine to phenylalanine, the CDR3 is 15 amino acids long. Only the CDR3 region is kept as DNA, spanning 45 bases read in frame from base 1. V loses 8 bases of germline sequence and J loses 4 bases, and the interval between the two ends is 18 bases. The research as a whole found: Participants were mostly white British and included more females than males, and it was suggested by the authors that clonal diversity may have been underestimated. Conclusions about previously exposed vaccinees are limited because only six or seven AZD1222 recipients were SARS-CoV-2 seropositive at baseline. After two AZD1222 doses, both the breadth and the depth of spike-specific TCRs were significantly higher than at day 0 and than in MenACWY recipients. The whole spike protein was spanned by vaccine-associated CD4 TCRs, and dominant responses were seen in regions 160-218 and 743-854. Epitopes outside the regions mutated in the B.1.351 and B.1.1.7 variants were reportedly recognized by nearly half of the unique spike-specific TCRs. Because no day 14 peak-response samples were available, the repertoires could be characterized only after the peak T cell response. In the small 56-69-year group, the increase in depth fell short of significance, most likely because of low power.

The clonotype originates from an adult in good health. The sequencing here drew on peripheral blood, taken on day 0 of AZD1222 vaccination. The chain is encoded by TRBV11-2 joined to TRBJ2-1, and possibly TRBD2, on 5 matching bases. The sequenced DNA is TGTGCCAGCCGAGCTTCTGAGGGAGTTTACAATGAGCAGTTCTTC. This encodes CASRASEGVYNEQFF.